This T cell receptor beta chain was obtained from a study of cytomegalovirus exposure and HLA in healthy donors. Study results and caveats: The study put 160 or so TCR beta chains on its list as cytomegalovirus-associated.

As to this clone: The antigen remains unidentified.

Assay used: immunoSEQ multiplex PCR; TCRdb lists only in-frame clones, some missing. The top ten clones hold 1% to 1.5% of a sample with roughly 330,000 clones, approximately 90% of them seen once. This receptor was identified in a woman under 40 in good health and CMV-seropositive. The sample taken for sequencing was PBMCs.

The CDR3: CASSYESPWEYGYTF. For the CDR3, the DNA is TGTGCCAGCAGTTATGAGAGCCCCTGGGAGTATGGCTACACCTTC. The chain links TRBV28 to TRBJ1-2; no reliable D call. Trimming shortened V by 4 bases and J by 5 bases, and 17 bases separated the two germline ends. The germline gives CDR1 MDHEN, CDR2 SYDVKM. The CDR3 is made up of 15 amino acids.